One and the same sample provided the 20 T cell receptor beta chains below, sequenced in a study of post-analysis software for immune sequencing data. General study points: When patients were compared with controls, a handful of TRBV segments were more frequent, TRBV5-6, TRBV5-1 and TRBV20-1 among them.

Unique molecular identifiers were carried by the TCR beta cDNA libraries. TCRdb reprocessed the PCR reads with MiXCR, giving one entry per CDR3 protein. The sample consists of roughly 730,000 distinct CDR3 sequences, about 32% of them appearing once. These receptors have no known antigen. Sequences were obtained from blood. The receptors stem from a girl aged 10 to 17 with multiple sclerosis.

The V and J genes are TRBV7-9 and TRBJ2-7; D unclear. The CDR3 runs 14 residues. Germline V lookup: CDR1 SEHNR, CDR2 FQNEAQ (reference sequence). Trimming removed 0 bases from V and 7 bases from J, with 13 bases in between. CDR3 amino acids: CASSLAALYNEQYF. In DNA, the CDR3 is TGTGCCAGCAGCTTAGCTGCTTTATACAATGAGCAGTACTTC.

This chain joins TRBV20-1 and TRBJ2-7, with 11 bases fitting TRBD2. Germline CDR1 is DFQATT and CDR2 is SNEGSKA (reference sequence). The V segment lost 5 bases and the J segment 1 base; nucleotides outside the gene matches: 7. The CDR3 contains 15 residues. CDR3: CSALGRLAGSYEQYF. The CDR3 region has the DNA TGCAGTGCTTTGGGGAGACTAGCGGGGTCCTACGAGCAGTACTTC.

About this clonotype itself: One base away lies a much larger clone, so this may be a sequencing read error. This chain joins TRBV3-1 and TRBJ1-1; no definite D call. Trimming left V 0 bases short and J 0 bases short, with 2 bases between. The CDR3 covers 13 residues. The germline V gene has CDR1 LGHDT and CDR2 YNNKEL (reference sequence). The CDR3 region has the DNA TGTGCCAGCAGCCAAGATGTGAACACTGAAGCTTTCTTT. This sequence encodes CASSQDVNTEAFF.

The rearrangement uses TRBV5-1 and TRBJ2-3; 11 bases are shared with TRBD1. Trimming cost V 2 bases and J 5 bases; bases outside gene matches: 7. In germline, CDR1 is SGHRS, CDR2 YFSETQ. The CDR3 length is 16 residues. The CDR3 DNA reads TGCGCCAGCAGCTTTGAATCCGGGACAGGGGGAGATACGCAGTATTTT. Encoded protein: CASSFESGTGGDTQYF.

This clonotype was picked up a small number of times. This chain joins TRBV7-2 and TRBJ1-4; D gene uncertain. V shed 1 base and J shed 10 bases, with 16 bases lying between them. CDR1 is SGHTA, CDR2 FQGNSA, per germline. This CDR3 has 15 amino acids. Here the CDR3 DNA reads TGTGCCAGCAGCTTAGGCGGTGGGCAGAATCGAAAACTGTTTTTT. It codes for CASSLGGGQNRKLFF. Full variable domain (remainder filled in from reference TRBV7-2 and TRBJ1-4): GAGVSQSPSNKVTEKGKDVELRCDPISGHTALYWYRQSLGQGLEFLIYFQGNSAPDKSGLPSDRFSAERTGGSVSTLTIQRTQQEDSAVYLCASSLGGGQNRKLFFGSGTQLSVL.

This clonotype turned up a few times. The chain couples TRBV3-1 to TRBJ1-5, with D unclear. Germline V gene data show CDR1 as LGHDT and CDR2 as YNNKEL (reference sequence). V lost 0 bases to trimming and J lost 7 bases, with 13 bases between them. This CDR3 has 15 residues. The CDR3 protein is CASSQDITVPQPQHF. In DNA form, the CDR3 reads TGTGCCAGCAGCCAAGATATCACAGTCCCCCAGCCCCAGCATTTT.

The chain is built from TRBV24-1 and TRBJ1-2, with D tentatively TRBD1 (5 bases). The germline V gene encodes CDR1 KGHDR and CDR2 SFDVKD. The CDR3 covers 13 residues. V was trimmed by 5 bases and J by 8 bases, leaving 14 bases between them. The CDR3, as DNA: TGTGCCACCAGTGGTCCGGGGGAAGGAGGCTACACCTTC. As protein: CATSGPGEGGYTF.

This clonotype was found once. The junction and the germline gene differ at one end; a read error may be behind it. The rearrangement joins TRBV4-1 to TRBJ2-5; 8 nucleotides match TRBD2. This CDR3 comprises 16 residues. CDR1 is MGHRA and CDR2 is YSYEKL in the germline V gene. CDR3 in DNA: TGCACCAGCAGCGCCCACGGGGGGGCCTTCGATGAGACCCAGTACTTC. It encodes CTSSAHGGAFDETQYF.

This clonotype was recorded a few times. The V call is TRBV10-3, the J call TRBJ2-5; D possibly corresponds to TRBD2 (5 bases). Germline V gene lookup returns CDR1 ENHRY and CDR2 SYGVKD. The CDR3 is made up of 13 amino acids. Between the trimmed V and J ends, which lost 10 bases and 5 bases, there was a span of 17 bases. CDR3 amino acids: CATGVPPGETQYF. DNA of the CDR3: TGTGCCACCGGGGTTCCTCCGGGGGAGACCCAGTACTTC.

The rearrangement uses TRBV27 and TRBJ1-6, with unresolved D. CDR3 length: 14 residues. Trimming pared 0 bases from V and 7 bases from J, leaving 7 bases between. Germline CDR1 and CDR2: MNHEY and SMNVEV (reference sequence). The CDR3 sequence is CASSLSHGNSPLHF. As DNA, the CDR3 is TGTGCCAGCAGTTTATCCCACGGAAATTCACCCCTCCACTTT.

V gene TRBV24-1 combines with J gene TRBJ1-1, with 7 bases matching TRBD1. V shed 3 bases and J 9 bases; nucleotides not matched to a gene: 12. CDR1 and CDR2 from the germline V gene are KGHDR and SFDVKD. The CDR3 covers 15 residues. This CDR3 reads CATSDDQTGPRKAFF. CDR3 DNA: TGTGCCACCAGTGATGATCAGACAGGGCCCCGTAAAGCTTTCTTT.

The chain joins TRBV7-9 to TRBJ2-1, with TRBD2 matching 10 bases. Trimming took 3 bases from V and 4 from J; bases not matched to a gene: 9. CDR3 length equals 17 residues. Germline V gene lookup returns CDR1 SEHNR and CDR2 FQNEAQ (reference sequence). The CDR3 coding sequence is TGTGCCAGCAGCTTGGGGTATAGCGGGGGGCGATACAATGAGCAGTTCTTC. Its translation: CASSLGYSGGRYNEQFF. Combining the CDR3 with reference TRBV7-9 and TRBJ2-1 gives the whole variable domain DTGVSQNPRHKITKRGQNVTFRCDPISEHNRLYWYRQTLGQGPEFLTYFQNEAQLEKSRLLSDRFSAERPKGSFSTLEIQRTEQGDSAMYLCASSLGYSGGRYNEQFFGPGTRLTVL.

This clonotype was recorded many times. The V call is TRBV20-1, the J call TRBJ2-1; D gene ambiguous. The CDR3 has 16 residues. Germline loops: CDR1 DFQATT, CDR2 SNEGSKA (reference sequence). Deletions cut 2 bases from V and 1 base from J, with 15 bases between. For the CDR3, the DNA is TGCAGTGCTAGACGTGGATGGGGTTCTTCCTACAATGAGCAGTTCTTC. Amino acids: CSARRGWGSSYNEQFF.

V is TRBV7-9 and J is TRBJ2-3; tentatively, D is TRBD2 (6 bases). The CDR3 covers 15 residues. V was pared by 1 base and J by 2 bases, with 10 bases between. The germline gives CDR1 SEHNR, CDR2 FQNEAQ (reference sequence). CDR3 DNA: TGTGCCAGCAGCTTAGGGTGGACTAACACAGATACGCAGTATTTT. This codes for CASSLGWTNTDTQYF.

The gene calls are TRBV7-8 and TRBJ2-1; D unclear. The CDR3 runs 17 residues. Germline V gene sequence: CDR1 SGHVS, CDR2 FQNEAQ. V lost 1 base, J lost 0 bases, and 13 bases lay in between. CDR3 region: CASSLVLPTISYNEQFF. The CDR3 DNA follows: TGTGCCAGCAGCTTAGTACTACCAACCATCTCCTACAATGAGCAGTTCTTC.

The rearrangement uses TRBV7-9 and TRBJ2-1; possibly TRBD2 for D (5 bases). CDR3 size: 15 residues. Trimming took 1 base from V and 3 from J, leaving 10 bases between them. From germline, CDR1 is SEHNR and CDR2 FQNEAQ (reference sequence). CDR3 sequence: CASSLDGRVYNEQFF. The CDR3 region has the DNA TGTGCCAGCAGCTTAGACGGGCGGGTCTACAATGAGCAGTTCTTC.

This clonotype was observed a handful of times. This chain links TRBV5-1 with TRBJ2-3; 13 bases align to TRBD2. Germline V gives CDR1 SGHRS, CDR2 YFSETQ. V was pared by 4 bases and J by 0 bases, with 8 bases of the junction left unmatched. This CDR3 contains 18 residues. The CDR3 region has the DNA TGCGCCAGCAGCCCTGGACTAGCGGGAGTGCCTAGCACAGATACGCAGTATTTT. Its protein product is CASSPGLAGVPSTDTQYF.

The V and J genes are TRBV3-1 and TRBJ1-2; 7 bases line up with TRBD1. The CDR3 is 16 amino acids. Germline-derived CDR1 and CDR2 are LGHDT and YNNKEL (reference sequence). Unmatched junction bases numbered 12, after V lost 4 bases and J lost 4 bases. CDR3 residues: CASSPLIKGGSYGYTF. The CDR3 DNA is TGTGCCAGCAGCCCACTCATAAAAGGGGGCAGCTATGGCTACACCTTC.

This clonotype was seen a few times. The chain couples TRBV6-2 or TRBV6-3 to TRBJ2-7; no clear D gene. Germline assignment: CDR1 MNHEY and CDR2 SVGEGT. The CDR3 totals 16 residues. Trimming took off 5 bases at V and 2 bases at J, with 19 bases between the two ends. The CDR3: CASSVFLGPEAYEQYF. The CDR3 DNA is TGTGCCAGCAGTGTCTTCTTGGGCCCAGAGGCCTACGAGCAGTACTTC.

As regards this clonotype: A much larger clone is a single base away; this may be a read error. J is TRBJ2-1 and V is TRBV6-5, with D perhaps TRBD1 or TRBD2 (5 bases each). The J call could be wrong; TRBJ2-7 is a better fit for the DNA end. CDR1 and CDR2 from the germline V gene are MNHEY and SVGAGI. The CDR3 loop spans 16 amino acids. The CDR3 sequence: CASSYLARGSYNEQYF. CDR3 DNA sequence: TGTGCCAGCAGTTACCTAGCCCGGGGCTCCTACAATGAGCAGTACTTC.